These T cell receptor beta chains were read from a single sample in a study of long-term antiretroviral therapy in people with HIV. TCRdb keeps only in-frame clones here, not all; method: immunoSEQ multiplex PCR. This table holds about 43,000 clones, 85% to 95% found once. The sequencing here drew on unsorted PBMCs, taken 9.2 years after starting antiretroviral therapy. The receptors were sampled from a man aged 25 to 40 with HIV. Both conserved end residues are part of each CDR3. The D gene is left open where the match is weak. Only some rows state a clone size, as once, few, many or a class for expanded clones.

d_call	clone_size	v_call	j_call	cdr3_nt	cdr3_aa
-	-	TRBV2	TRBJ1-6	TGTGCCAGCAGTGATCTTTCACCCCTCCACTTT	CASSDLSPLHF
-	-	TRBV18	TRBJ1-6	TGTGCCAGCTCAAATGAAAACTATAATTCACCCCTCCACTTT	CASSNENYNSPLHF
-	-	TRBV14	TRBJ2-1	TGTGCCAGCAGCCAAGGGCCACCGGGGCAGTTCTTC	CASSQGPPGQFF
-	-	TRBV6-4	TRBJ1-1	TGTGCCAGCAGCAAGGACAGACTGAACACTGAAGCTTTCTTT	CASSKDRLNTEAFF
-	-	TRBV7-9	TRBJ1-1	TGTGCCAGCAGCCTAGGAGACGTGAAGGCTTTCTTT	CASSLGDVKAFF
-	-	TRBV6-1	TRBJ1-6	TGTGCCAGCAGTGCGGAACAGGGAAATAATTCACCCCTCCACTTT	CASSAEQGNNSPLHF
-	-	TRBV11-2	TRBJ1-3	TGTGCCAGCAGCTTAGACCCTGGAAACACCATATATTTT	CASSLDPGNTIYF
-	-	TRBV5-1	TRBJ1-5	TGCGCCAGCAGCTGGGAAGGGCGAAACAATCAGCCCCAGCATTTT	CASSWEGRNNQPQHF
-	-	TRBV6-5	TRBJ2-3	TGTGCCAGCTCCCCCTCTCGTTGGTTCACAGATACGCAGTATTTT	CASSPSRWFTDTQYF
-	-	TRBV5-1	TRBJ2-5	TGCGCCAGCAGCCTCTCGGGCGGGGGCCAAGGAACCCAGTACTTC	CASSLSGGGQGTQYF
TRBD1	-	TRBV28	TRBJ2-7	TGTGCCAGCAGTTTCTCTGGACAGGGAGGAAGTTACTCCTTC	CASSFSGQGGSYSF
-	-	TRBV5-4	TRBJ1-1	TGTGCCAGCAGCTTCGAAGGGCTCGAAGCTTTCTTT	CASSFEGLEAFF
-	-	TRBV20-1	TRBJ1-1	TGCAGTGCTAGCGACAGGTCTGAAGCTTTCTTT	CSASDRSEAFF
-	-	TRBV11-3	TRBJ2-5	TGTGCCAGCAGCTTAGGTCGGGGAGAGGGAGAGACCCAGTACTTC	CASSLGRGEGETQYF
-	few	TRBV28	TRBJ1-6	TGTGCCAGCACCCCGCCGTATAATTCACCCCTCCACTTT	CASTPPYNSPLHF
-	-	TRBV4-1	TRBJ1-5	TGCGCCAGCAGCCAAGAGGCAGGACTTAATCAGCCCCAGCATTTT	CASSQEAGLNQPQHF
-	-	TRBV7-2	TRBJ2-2	TGTGCCAGCAGCTTAAACCGAGGGGGAACCGGGGAGCTGTTTTTT	CASSLNRGGTGELFF
-	-	TRBV2	TRBJ2-1	TGTGCCAGCAGTGAAGCGACAGTCGCCAATGAGCAGTTCTTC	CASSEATVANEQFF
-	-	TRBV27	TRBJ1-2	TGTGCCAGCAGTTCGGTCAGGGAAGGCTATGGCTACACCTTC	CASSSVREGYGYTF
-	few	TRBV27	TRBJ1-5	TGTGCCAGCAAAAGGTCGGGCAGCAATCAGCCCCAGCATTTT	CASKRSGSNQPQHF
TRBD1	-	TRBV4-1	TRBJ2-3	TGCGCCAGCAGCCATCCTTTAGCGGGACAGGGGTTGAGCACAGATACGCAGTATTTT	CASSHPLAGQGLSTDTQYF
TRBD1	-	TRBV27	TRBJ1-1	TGTGCCAGCAGCCCCCGGGACAGTCAATTGTTTCAAGCTTTCTTT	CASSPRDSQLFQAFF
-	-	TRBV27	TRBJ1-2	TGTGCCAGCAGTTCCCGACGGAGGAACTATGGCTACACCTTC	CASSSRRRNYGYTF
-	-	TRBV6-1	TRBJ2-5	TGTGCCAGCAACAAAGGAGGAGTCGAGACCCAGTACTTC	CASNKGGVETQYF
-	-	TRBV19	TRBJ2-1	TGTGCCAGTAGTATGGGGGGCGTTCGGAATGAGCAGTTCTTC	CASSMGGVRNEQFF
TRBD2	-	TRBV4-1	TRBJ2-3	TGCGCCAGCAGCCAAGAGCTGGCGGGGGGCCGCGCGACAGATACGCAGTATTTT	CASSQELAGGRATDTQYF
-	-	TRBV5-1	TRBJ1-2	TGCGCCAGCTTATCGACAGGATATGGCTACACCTTC	CASLSTGYGYTF
TRBD1	-	TRBV5-1	TRBJ1-4	TGCGCCAGCAGCTACGGACAGGGAGAGGTGGTGACTAATGAAAAACTGTTTTTT	CASSYGQGEVVTNEKLFF
TRBD2	-	TRBV5-1	TRBJ2-1	TGCGCCAGCAGCGGTATCGGGGGGTCCTACAATGAGCAGTTCTTC	CASSGIGGSYNEQFF
-	-	TRBV11-2	TRBJ2-2	TGTGCCAGCAGAGGACGGGGAGACGGGGAGCTGTTTTTT	CASRGRGDGELFF
-	-	TRBV7-3	TRBJ1-2	TGTGCCAGCAGCTTCCGAGGGGGGGATGGCTACACCTTC	CASSFRGGDGYTF
-	once	TRBV7-9	TRBJ2-3	TGTGCCAGCAGCACTTACCCAAGCACAGATACGCAGTATTTT	CASSTYPSTDTQYF
-	-	TRBV5-5	TRBJ2-3	TGTGCCAGCAGCTTGAGCGCGAACGGTCAGATAACGCAGTATTTT	CASSLSANGQITQYF
-	-	TRBV19	TRBJ1-2	TGTGCCAGTAGTCCAGGACAGACAACCTATGGCTACACCTTC	CASSPGQTTYGYTF
-	-	TRBV5-5	TRBJ1-6	TGTGCCAGCAGCTTGCGGGGTTTTGGTTCACCCCTCCACTTT	CASSLRGFGSPLHF
-	-	TRBV2	TRBJ2-2	TGTGCCAGGGGCGGTGGGACCGCGAACACCGGGGAGCTGTTTTTT	CARGGGTANTGELFF
-	-	TRBV28	TRBJ1-1	TGTGCCAGCAGCCGCCCAGGGTGGTCTGAAGCTTTCTTT	CASSRPGWSEAFF
-	-	TRBV6-1	TRBJ1-6	TGTGCCAGCAGTGGACATTTGGGACGGAATAATTCACCCCTCCACTTT	CASSGHLGRNNSPLHF
-	once	TRBV5-6	TRBJ2-3	TGTGCCAGCAGCTTGGGTAGGCAAGATACGCAGTATTTT	CASSLGRQDTQYF
TRBD1	-	TRBV19	TRBJ1-5	TGTGCCAGTAATCGGGGGACAGCTAGCAATCAGCCCCAGCATTTT	CASNRGTASNQPQHF
TRBD1	once	TRBV7-9	TRBJ1-2	TGTGCCAGCAGCTCCCGGACAGGGAGCTATGGCTACACCTTC	CASSSRTGSYGYTF
TRBD1	-	TRBV7-2	TRBJ2-1	TGTGCCAGCAGCTCCCGGGACAGGGGTCGTAATGAGCAGTTCTTC	CASSSRDRGRNEQFF
TRBD1	-	TRBV7-9	TRBJ1-6	TGTGCCAGCAGCTTAGACAGGGGGCAAAATTCACCCCTCCACTTT	CASSLDRGQNSPLHF
TRBD2	-	TRBV5-1	TRBJ2-5	TGCGCCAGCAGCTCCTTCCTAGCGGCCTCCCCCTGGCAGTACTTC	CASSSFLAASPWQYF
TRBD1	once	TRBV5-1	TRBJ2-5	TGCGCCAGCAGCCCGGAGGACAGGGAATGGGAAGAGACCCAGTACTTC	CASSPEDREWEETQYF
-	-	TRBV6-5	TRBJ1-6	TGTGCCAGCAGCCAAGACGGGAATTCACCCCTCCACTTT	CASSQDGNSPLHF
TRBD2	-	TRBV30	TRBJ2-5	TGTGCCTGGAGTACCTGGTCCCTAGAGCGGGGGGCGGGTGAGACCCAGTACTTC	CAWSTWSLERGAGETQYF
-	-	TRBV6-6	TRBJ1-2	TGTGCCAGCAGTTATACCCCGGGACAATTCTATGGCTACACCTTC	CASSYTPGQFYGYTF
-	-	TRBV6-1	TRBJ1-2	TGTGCCAGCAAGGAGGTGGGAGCTAACTATGGCTACACCTTC	CASKEVGANYGYTF
TRBD1	-	TRBV9	TRBJ1-1	TGTGCCAGCAGCGTTCGGACAGGGGACACTGAAGCTTTCTTT	CASSVRTGDTEAFF
TRBD2	-	TRBV7-3	TRBJ2-1	TGTGCCAGCAGTCTCGGACATCTAGCGGGGTCCGATGAGCAGTTCTTC	CASSLGHLAGSDEQFF
-	once	TRBV18	TRBJ2-1	TGTGCCAGCTCATCGGGGGAACCCTCCTACAATGAGCAGTTCTTC	CASSSGEPSYNEQFF
-	-	TRBV5-1	TRBJ2-3	TGCGCCAGCAGCTCCCAAACCGGGGCTCGCACAGATACGCAGTATTTT	CASSSQTGARTDTQYF
-	-	TRBV28	TRBJ1-2	TGTGCCAGCAGCGACGGGTTCTATGGCTACACCTTC	CASSDGFYGYTF
-	-	TRBV6-5	TRBJ1-1	TGTGCCAGCAGCCGGGCCCTCCGGAACACTGAAGCTTTCTTT	CASSRALRNTEAFF
-	-	TRBV28	TRBJ2-1	TGTGCCAGCGGGGGGCAATACTACAATGAGCAGTTCTTC	CASGGQYYNEQFF
-	-	TRBV7-8	TRBJ1-3	TGTGCCAGCAGCTTACAAGAGGAGAACACCATATATTTT	CASSLQEENTIYF
TRBD2	-	TRBV7-6	TRBJ2-5	TGTGCCAGCAGCTTAACCGTCGAGGTAGCGGGGCCCTCAGAGACCCAGTACTTC	CASSLTVEVAGPSETQYF